This T cell receptor beta chain comes out of a study of blood T cells in healthy people across ages (dated by TCRdb to about 2015). Notes on the research overall: In model experiments, template switching captured roughly one uniquely barcoded TCR beta cDNA molecule for every two T cells. To track age-related changes in TCR beta repertoire diversity, the study relied on deep sequencing normalized with unique cDNA molecular identifiers. Four age groups were formed from the donors: young (average approximately 15 years), middle-aged (less than 40), aged (about 62) and long-lived (more than 75). To avoid experimental bias, donors of different ages were randomly spread across the sequencing lanes. For two donors (one aged 18 to 29 and one aged 80 or older), the study analyzed two additional independent replicas of 1 million unique cDNA reads from the same blood draw. Overall results and qualifications from the work: Observed TCR beta diversity correlated strongly with the percentage of naive T cells measured by flow cytometry. Observed TCR beta diversity per million T cells fell roughly linearly with age, and a significant reduction was already apparent by age approximately 41. Conclusive comparison of naive and antigen-experienced compartments was prevented by the profiling of bulk unsorted PBMCs. Donor CMV infection status was unknown, potentially confounding age-related changes in expanded clonotypes. The long-lived group showed more naive CD4+ T cells, fewer expanded clones and increased TCR diversity than the aged group, suggesting age selection. Total diversity estimates from one million sequenced T cells were considered lower bounds and underestimates.

Systemically healthy Caucasian individuals from Russia, approximately 39 in total and aged about 6 to 100 years, were included as donors. Each donor gave approximately 10 milliliters of peripheral blood, collected into EDTA-treated Vacutainer tubes. PBMCs were isolated by Ficoll-Paque density-gradient centrifugation, with at least 6 million obtained per sample. Total RNA was extracted from PBMCs with Trizol reagent, with at least 6 micrograms obtained per sample. The percentages of naive CD45RAhigh/CD27high T cells were determined by flow cytometry on a PBMC aliquot from every donor. CDR1 and CDR2, looked up from the germline V gene (reference sequence), are SGHKS and YYEKEE. V and J are trimmed by 5 bases and 7 bases, and the gene matches miss 12 bases of the junction. The CDR3 covers 15 residues, taking in both the cysteine and the phenylalanine. The sequence is cut down to CDR3 DNA, 45 bases in frame from base 1.

This clonotype was detected only a few times. Its recognized antigen is unknown. No quality values exist for individual bases; no much larger clone is one base distant. The library was generated by 5' RACE. The run used an Illumina HiSeq 2500. The second PCR ran for about 6 to 12 cycles and used a J-beta primer mix along with a sample-barcoded 5' primer. Each TCR beta cDNA molecule received a unique molecular identifier from a template-switch 5' adaptor carrying 12 random nucleotides. Each sample yielded at least 2.5 million CDR3-containing paired-end reads. First-strand cDNA synthesis was performed from all RNA using the Mint cDNA synthesis kit, with priming by a TRBC-specific oligonucleotide. Following uracil-DNA glycosylase treatment, all cDNA underwent a first 18-cycle PCR with the universal primers M1SS and BC2_uni_R. As for the original processing: For normalization, 1 million high-quality reads were randomly selected from each sample, with every read carrying a distinct molecular identifier. Instead of being binned into consensus sequences, reads that shared molecular identifiers were thrown out. MiTCR, set to a Q25 quality threshold and the strictest error-elimination algorithm, was used for CDR3 identification, clonotype clustering and error correction. A nonparametric unseen species model with Euler transformation was used to estimate a lower bound on total TCR beta diversity. The public reads were reanalyzed by TCRdb: fastp trimming at Q25, MiXCR alignment, in-frame beta chains only. Rows matching on CDR3 protein sequence are summarized as one entry with the most common DNA and genes. The V and J calls here are based on TCRdb, not the publication. The sample table lists roughly 2 million distinct CDR3 sequences, around 50% of them with a count of one. The top ten constitute around 2.1% of the sample.

The sequence is built from TRBV5-5 and TRBJ2-1; a stretch of 7 junction bases matches TRBD2. The receptor comes from a woman in her thirties or forties in good health. The sample taken for sequencing was blood. The CDR3 in this case is CASRLPGGSRNEQFF. The DNA reads as follows: TGTGCCAGCAGACTACCCGGGGGGAGTAGGAATGAGCAGTTCTTC. When the CDR3 is completed using the reference TRBV5-5 and TRBJ2-1 genes on either side, the full variable domain is DAGVTQSPTHLIKTRGQQVTLRCSPISGHKSVSWYQQVLGQGPQFIFQYYEKEERGRGNFPDRFSARQFPNYSSELNVNALLLGDSALYLCASRLPGGSRNEQFFGPGTRLTVL.